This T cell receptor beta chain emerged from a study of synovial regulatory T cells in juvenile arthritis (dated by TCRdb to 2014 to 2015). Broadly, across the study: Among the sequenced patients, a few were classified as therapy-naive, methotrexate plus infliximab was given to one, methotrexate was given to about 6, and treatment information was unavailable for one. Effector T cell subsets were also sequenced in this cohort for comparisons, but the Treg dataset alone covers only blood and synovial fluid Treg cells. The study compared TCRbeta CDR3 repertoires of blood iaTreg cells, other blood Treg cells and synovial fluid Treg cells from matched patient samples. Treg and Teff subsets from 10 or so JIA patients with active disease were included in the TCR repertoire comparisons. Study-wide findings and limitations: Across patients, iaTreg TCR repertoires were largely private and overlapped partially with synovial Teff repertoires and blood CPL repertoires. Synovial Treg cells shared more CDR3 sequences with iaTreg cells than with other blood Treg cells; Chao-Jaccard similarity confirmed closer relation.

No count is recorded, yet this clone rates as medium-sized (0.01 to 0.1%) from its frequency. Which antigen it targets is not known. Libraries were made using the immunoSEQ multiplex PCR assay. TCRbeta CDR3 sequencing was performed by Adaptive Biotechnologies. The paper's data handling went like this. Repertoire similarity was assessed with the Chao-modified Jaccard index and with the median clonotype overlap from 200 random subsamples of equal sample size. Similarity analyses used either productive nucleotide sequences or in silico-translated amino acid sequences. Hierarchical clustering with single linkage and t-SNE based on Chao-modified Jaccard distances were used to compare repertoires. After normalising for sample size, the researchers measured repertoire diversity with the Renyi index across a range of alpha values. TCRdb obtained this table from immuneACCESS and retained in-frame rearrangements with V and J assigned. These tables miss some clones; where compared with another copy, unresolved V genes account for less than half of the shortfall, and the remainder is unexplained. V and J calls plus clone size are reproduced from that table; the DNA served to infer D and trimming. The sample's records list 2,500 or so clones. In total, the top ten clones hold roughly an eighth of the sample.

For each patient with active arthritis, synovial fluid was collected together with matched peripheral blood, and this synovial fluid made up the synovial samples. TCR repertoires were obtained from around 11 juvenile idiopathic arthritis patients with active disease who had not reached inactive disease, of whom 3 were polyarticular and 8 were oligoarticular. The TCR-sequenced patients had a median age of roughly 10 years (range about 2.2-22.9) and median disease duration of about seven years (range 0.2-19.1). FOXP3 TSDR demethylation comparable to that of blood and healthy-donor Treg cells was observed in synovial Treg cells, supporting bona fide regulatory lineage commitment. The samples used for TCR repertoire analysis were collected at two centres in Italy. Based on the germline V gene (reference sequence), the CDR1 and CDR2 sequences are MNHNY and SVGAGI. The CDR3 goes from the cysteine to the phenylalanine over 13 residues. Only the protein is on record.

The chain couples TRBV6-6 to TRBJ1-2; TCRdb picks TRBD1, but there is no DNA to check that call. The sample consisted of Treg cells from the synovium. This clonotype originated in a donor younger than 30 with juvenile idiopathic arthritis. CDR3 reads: CASSYGTVYGYTF.